Each of the 22 T cell receptor beta chains below was sequenced from the same sample in a study of cytomegalovirus exposure and HLA in healthy donors. Primers: 60 Vbeta forward and 13 Jbeta reverse. TCRdb's copy holds only in-frame clones and misses some; the assay was immunoSEQ multiplex PCR. Its listing shows over 100,000 clones. Material for sequencing was PBMCs. The receptors derive from a man aged 25-45 years in good health and CMV-seronegative.

The gene calls are TRBV7-9 and TRBJ1-3; the D is unclear. This CDR3 is 14 amino acids long. The germline V gene encodes CDR1 SEHNR and CDR2 FQNEAQ (reference sequence). V dropped 2 bases and J dropped 2 bases, with 7 bases sitting between them. CDR3 bases: TGTGCCAGCAGCTTAAGTCCGGCTGGAAACACCATATATTTT. It is translated as CASSLSPAGNTIYF.

The chain recombines TRBV5-5 with TRBJ2-5; D possibly corresponds to TRBD2 (5 bases). The CDR3 is made up of 15 amino acids. Germline V gene data show CDR1 as SGHKS and CDR2 as YYEKEE (reference sequence). Trimming removed 0 bases from V and 5 bases from J, with 14 bases in between. CDR3 sequence reads: CASSLGRLLRETQYF. The CDR3 DNA reads as TGTGCCAGCAGCTTGGGGCGACTACTGAGGGAGACCCAGTACTTC. The full variable domain, its missing parts supplied by reference TRBV5-5 and TRBJ2-5, is DAGVTQSPTHLIKTRGQQVTLRCSPISGHKSVSWYQQVLGQGPQFIFQYYEKEERGRGNFPDRFSARQFPNYSSELNVNALLLGDSALYLCASSLGRLLRETQYFGPGTRLLVL.

V and J are TRBV5-1 and TRBJ1-1; TRBD1 aligns across 8 bases. V lost 3 bases and J lost 3; bases outside the gene matches: 4. Germline values: CDR1 SGHRS, CDR2 YFSETQ. The CDR3 totals 14 residues. Here the CDR3 reads CASSSTGADTEAFF. The CDR3 nucleotides are TGCGCCAGCAGCTCGACAGGGGCGGACACTGAAGCTTTCTTT.

J is TRBJ2-2 and V is TRBV5-1; TRBD2 is a possible D gene (6 bases). V was pared by 4 bases and J by 0 bases, with 19 bases between. This CDR3 is 18 amino acids long. CDR1 is SGHRS, CDR2 YFSETQ, per germline. CDR3 sequence reads: CASSPDFTSLANTGELFF. The CDR3 bases are TGCGCCAGCAGCCCGGATTTCACTAGCTTAGCGAACACCGGGGAGCTGTTTTTT.

CDR3 sequence (DNA): TGTGCCAGCAGCCCCACGACTAGCGGGGGGGCCCTTGGAGAGCAGTTCTTC. It translates to CASSPTTSGGALGEQFF. V and J are TRBV7-8 and TRBJ2-1, with 14 nucleotides matching TRBD2. Germline V gene lookup returns CDR1 SGHVS and CDR2 FQNEAQ. The CDR3 sequence is 17 residues long. The junction had 13 bases not matched to a gene; V was cut back by 5 bases and J by 10 bases.

The J gene is TRBJ2-5, the V gene TRBV9, with 14 positions matching TRBD2. The J call may be incorrect, as the DNA end agrees better with TRBJ2-7. Germline assignment: CDR1 SGDLS and CDR2 YYNGEE. This CDR3 comprises 15 residues. CDR3: CASSIGTSGGYEQYF. CDR3 DNA: TGTGCCAGCAGCATTGGGACTAGCGGGGGCTACGAGCAGTACTTC.

The chain uses TRBV6-1 and TRBJ1-1; no clear D gene. The CDR3 is made up of 15 amino acids. V was pared by 2 bases and J by 1 base, with 11 bases between. Germline CDR1 and CDR2: MNHNS and SASEGT. The CDR3 reads CASSEHSFRNTEAFF. The CDR3 nucleotides are TGTGCCAGCAGTGAACACAGCTTTCGGAACACTGAAGCTTTCTTT.

The V call is TRBV5-4, the J call TRBJ1-3, with D possibly TRBD1 on 6 matching bases. The V gene's germline CDR1 is SGHNT and CDR2 YYREEE (reference sequence). The CDR3 runs to 13 residues. Deletions cut 9 bases from V and 0 bases from J, with 10 bases between. The CDR3 DNA sequence: TGTGCCACCACAGGGAGCTCTGGAAACACCATATATTTT. Residues: CATTGSSGNTIYF.

CDR3 amino acids: CATSRDELAGGSSYEQYF. CDR3 DNA sequence: TGTGCCACCAGCAGAGACGAACTAGCGGGGGGGAGCTCCTACGAGCAGTACTTC. The chain employs TRBV15 and TRBJ2-7; 13 bases are a match to TRBD2. CDR3 length equals 18 residues. With V trimmed by 0 bases and J by 0 bases, 5 bases remained unmatched. From germline, CDR1 is LNHNV and CDR2 YYDKDF (reference sequence).

V and J are TRBV5-6 and TRBJ2-2; 8 nucleotides line up with TRBD2. Germline-derived CDR1 and CDR2 are SGHDT and YYEEEE. V dropped 0 bases and J dropped 6; count of bases not matched to a gene: 10. The CDR3 has 17 residues. The chain's CDR3 is CASSLARPGGRAGELFF. The CDR3 nucleotides are TGTGCCAGCAGCTTGGCTCGGCCGGGGGGGAGGGCCGGGGAGCTGTTTTTT.

The CDR3: CAISERGADSPLHF. CDR3 nucleotides: TGTGCCATCAGTGAGCGGGGGGCTGATTCACCCCTCCACTTT. The J gene is TRBJ1-6, the V gene TRBV10-3; D is perhaps TRBD1 (6 bases). The CDR3 totals 14 residues. The V gene's germline CDR1 is ENHRY and CDR2 SYGVKD. V dropped 2 bases and J dropped 8 bases, with 10 bases sitting between them.

The rearrangement uses TRBV28 and TRBJ1-1; D unresolved. The CDR3 covers 14 residues. The germline V gene encodes CDR1 MDHEN and CDR2 SYDVKM. V dropped 6 bases and J dropped 1 base, with 12 bases sitting between them. The CDR3: CASSSGRGNTEAFF. In DNA form, the CDR3 reads TGTGCCAGCAGCTCGGGTCGGGGGAACACTGAAGCTTTCTTT.

This rearrangement joins TRBV10-3 to TRBJ2-3; 9 bases map to TRBD2. CDR3 size: 17 residues. The germline V gene encodes CDR1 ENHRY and CDR2 SYGVKD. V trimming: 2 bases; J trimming: 9 bases; junction bases outside the gene matches: 15. This CDR3 reads CAISELQAGAGGGTQYF. CDR3 DNA: TGTGCCATCAGTGAGCTTCAAGCGGGGGCGGGAGGGGGAACGCAGTATTTT.

CDR3 sequence reads: CAISEPSGSSYNEQFF. The CDR3 nucleotides are TGTGCCATCAGTGAGCCCAGCGGGAGCTCCTACAATGAGCAGTTCTTC. J is TRBJ2-1 and V is TRBV10-3; 8 positions agree with TRBD2. The germline V gene has CDR1 ENHRY and CDR2 SYGVKD. After removal of 2 bases from V and 0 bases from J, the junction contained 3 bases not matched to a gene. CDR3 length: 16 amino acids.

The chain employs TRBV19 and TRBJ2-2; D is possibly TRBD2 (6 bases). The CDR3 spans 15 residues. The germline V and J ends were trimmed by 3 bases and 1 base, with 9 bases remaining between them. Per the germline V gene, CDR1 is LNHDA and CDR2 is SQIVND (reference sequence). Here the CDR3 reads CASSMISGNTGELFF. For the CDR3, the DNA is TGTGCCAGTAGTATGATTAGCGGGAACACCGGGGAGCTGTTTTTT.

The CDR3 here is CASIYNPGNYGYTF. The CDR3 DNA reads TGTGCCAGCATTTATAACCCGGGGAACTATGGCTACACCTTC. V and J are TRBV2 and TRBJ1-2; no clear D gene. The CDR3 contains 14 residues. V lost 7 bases and J 2 bases, leaving 14 bases between the germline ends. Germline CDR1 is SNHLY and CDR2 is FYNNEI.

The CDR3 sequence is CAWSVTGGSAEAFF. The CDR3 DNA is TGTGCCTGGAGTGTAACAGGGGGTAGCGCTGAAGCTTTCTTT. The chain carries TRBV30 and TRBJ1-1, with TRBD1 identical over 8 bases. The germline CDR1 and CDR2 sequences are GTSNPN and SVGIG (reference sequence). The junction had 6 bases not matched to a gene; V was cut back by 0 bases and J by 6 bases. The CDR3 extends over 14 amino acids.

A note on this clone: Other DNA sequences of this sample code for an identical CDR3. The chain joins TRBV7-2 to TRBJ2-3; 7 positions agree with TRBD2. The CDR3 spans 15 residues. With 0 bases clipped from V and 1 base from J, the junction kept 1 base outside the gene matches. Germline V gene sequence: CDR1 SGHTA, CDR2 FQGNSA. The CDR3 DNA reads as TGTGCCAGCAGCTTAGCGAGCGGGGGCACAGATACGCAGTATTTT. Its translation: CASSLASGGTDTQYF.

This sequence joins TRBV13 and TRBJ2-5, with 8 bases fitting TRBD1. The tail of the sequence fits TRBJ2-7 better, so the J call may be wrong. The length of the CDR3 is 14 residues. CDR1 and CDR2 (germline): PRHDT, FYEKMQ (reference sequence). CDR3 sequence: CASSLQGAEYEQYF. CDR3 nucleotide sequence: TGTGCCAGCAGCTTACAGGGGGCAGAGTACGAGCAGTACTTC.

The chain is built from TRBV5-1 and TRBJ1-1; weak D call: TRBD1 (6 bases). From germline, CDR1 is SGHRS and CDR2 YFSETQ. There are 14 residues in the CDR3. With 6 bases removed from V and 0 bases from J, the gap between germline ends came to 12 bases. CDR3 residues: CASTKDSLNTEAFF. The CDR3 nucleotides read TGCGCCAGCACCAAGGACAGTTTGAACACTGAAGCTTTCTTT.

The chain links TRBV6-5 to TRBJ2-1; 9 bases match TRBD2. Germline V gene sequence: CDR1 MNHEY, CDR2 SVGAGI. This CDR3 has 16 amino acids. V shed 4 bases and J 9 bases; nucleotides not matched to a gene: 13. The CDR3 sequence: CASSFGSSGARGEQFF. CDR3 bases: TGTGCCAGCAGTTTCGGCTCTAGCGGGGCCCGGGGTGAGCAGTTCTTC.

The chain employs TRBV7-6 and TRBJ2-2; perhaps TRBD2 as D (6 bases). Per germline, CDR1 SGHVS and CDR2 FNYEAQ. The CDR3 runs 16 residues. The V end was cut by 3 bases, the J end by 5 bases, with 16 bases between. CDR3 bases: TGTGCCAGCAGCTTTGCCCTGGAGGGTGGTACCGGGGAGCTGTTTTTT. As protein: CASSFALEGGTGELFF.